This T cell receptor (beta chain) emerged from a study of shared T cell receptors in the human thymus. Assay: immunoSEQ multiplex PCR; the TCRdb copy retains only in-frame clones and omits some. The data hold hundreds of thousands of clones, with 80% to 90% observed a single time. CDR1 SEHNR and CDR2 FQNEAQ come from the germline V gene (reference sequence). Losses at the gene ends were 6 bases for V and 0 bases for J; bases not matched to a gene: 13. CDR3 size: 18 residues. The sample also formed part of further work on human thymus T cells. That work contributes: Corrective heart surgery yielded the resections from which the thymus tissue came. It looked as if thymic and blood repertoires used V and J genes in a biased way. Overlap was high between thymic repertoires from unrelated individuals, as reported in related research.

The chain employs TRBV7-9 and TRBJ2-2; 7 nucleotides align to TRBD1. The receptor comes from a boy younger than two with a congenital heart defect. The source material was thymocytes. The CDR3 nucleotides read TGTGCCAGCAGGCATGCGCCTCACAGGGGCTCGAACACCGGGGAGCTGTTTTTT. This codes for CASRHAPHRGSNTGELFF.